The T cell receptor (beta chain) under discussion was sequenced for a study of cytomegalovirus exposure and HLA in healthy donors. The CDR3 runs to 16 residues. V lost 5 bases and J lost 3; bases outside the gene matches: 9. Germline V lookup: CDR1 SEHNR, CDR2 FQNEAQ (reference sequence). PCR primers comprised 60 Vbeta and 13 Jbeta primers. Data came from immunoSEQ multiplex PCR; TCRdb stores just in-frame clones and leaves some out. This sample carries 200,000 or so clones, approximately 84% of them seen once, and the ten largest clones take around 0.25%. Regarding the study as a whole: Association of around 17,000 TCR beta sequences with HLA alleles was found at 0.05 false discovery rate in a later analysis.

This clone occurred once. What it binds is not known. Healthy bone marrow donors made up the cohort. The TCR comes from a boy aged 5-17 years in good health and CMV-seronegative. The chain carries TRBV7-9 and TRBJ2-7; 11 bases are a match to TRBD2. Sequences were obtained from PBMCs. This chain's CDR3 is CASSPPRLAGNYEQYF. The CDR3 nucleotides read TGTGCCAGCAGCCCCCCACGACTAGCGGGGAACTACGAGCAGTACTTC.